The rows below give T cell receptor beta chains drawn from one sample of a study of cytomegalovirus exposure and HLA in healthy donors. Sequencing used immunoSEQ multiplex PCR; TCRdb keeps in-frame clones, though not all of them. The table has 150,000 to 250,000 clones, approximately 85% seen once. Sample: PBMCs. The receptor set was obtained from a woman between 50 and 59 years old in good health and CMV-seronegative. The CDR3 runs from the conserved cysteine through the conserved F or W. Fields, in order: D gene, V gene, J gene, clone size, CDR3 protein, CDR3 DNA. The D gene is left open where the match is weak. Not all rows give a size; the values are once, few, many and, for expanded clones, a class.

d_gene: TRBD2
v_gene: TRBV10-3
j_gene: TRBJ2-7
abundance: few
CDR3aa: CAIAGGVDEQYF
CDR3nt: TGTGCCATAGCGGGAGGGGTCGACGAGCAGTACTTC

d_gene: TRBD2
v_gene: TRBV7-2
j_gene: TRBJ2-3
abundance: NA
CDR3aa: CASSERSGRAGADTQYF
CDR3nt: TGTGCCAGCAGCGAGAGGAGCGGGAGGGCCGGGGCAGATACGCAGTATTTT

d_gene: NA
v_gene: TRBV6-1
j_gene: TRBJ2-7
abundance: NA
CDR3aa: CASSERRPAGPVNDEQYF
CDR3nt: TGTGCCAGCAGTGAACGGAGGCCCGCGGGACCCGTCAATGACGAGCAGTACTTC

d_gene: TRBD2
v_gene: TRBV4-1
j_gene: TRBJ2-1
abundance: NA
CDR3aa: CASSQGLEGTSYLEQFF
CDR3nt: TGCGCCAGCAGCCAAGGGCTGGAGGGGACTAGCTACCTTGAGCAGTTCTTC

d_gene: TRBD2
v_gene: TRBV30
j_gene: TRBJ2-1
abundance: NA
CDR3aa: CAWRGLAGYNEQFF
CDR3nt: TGTGCCTGGAGGGGACTAGCGGGGTACAATGAGCAGTTCTTC

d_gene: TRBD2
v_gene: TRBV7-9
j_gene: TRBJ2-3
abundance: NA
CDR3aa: CASSSISGRALPTDTQYF
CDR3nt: TGTGCCAGCAGCTCAATTAGCGGGAGGGCCCTTCCCACAGATACGCAGTATTTT

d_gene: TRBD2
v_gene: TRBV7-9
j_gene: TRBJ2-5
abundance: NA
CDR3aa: CASGKRAGGWVQETQYF
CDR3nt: TGTGCCAGCGGGAAACGAGCGGGAGGTTGGGTCCAAGAGACCCAGTACTTC

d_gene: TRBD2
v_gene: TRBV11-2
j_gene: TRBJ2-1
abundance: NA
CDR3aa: CASSVAGTSGIRNNEQFF
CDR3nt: TGTGCCAGCAGCGTAGCCGGGACTAGCGGGATAAGGAACAATGAGCAGTTCTTC

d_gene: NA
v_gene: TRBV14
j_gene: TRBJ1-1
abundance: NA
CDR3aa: CASSQNQNTEAFF
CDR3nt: TGTGCCAGCAGCCAAAATCAGAACACTGAAGCTTTCTTT

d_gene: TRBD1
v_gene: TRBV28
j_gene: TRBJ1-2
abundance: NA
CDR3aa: CARGSRQGNYGYTF
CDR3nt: TGTGCCAGAGGGTCCCGACAGGGAAACTATGGCTACACCTTC

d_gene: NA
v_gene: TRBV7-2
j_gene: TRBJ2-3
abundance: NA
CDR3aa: CASRYPGATDTQYF
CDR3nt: TGTGCCAGCAGGTACCCGGGAGCGACAGATACGCAGTATTTT

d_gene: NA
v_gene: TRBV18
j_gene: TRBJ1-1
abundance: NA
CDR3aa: CASSPIVKNSGLNTEAFF
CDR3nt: TGTGCCAGCTCACCAATCGTTAAGAATTCCGGGTTGAACACTGAAGCTTTCTTT

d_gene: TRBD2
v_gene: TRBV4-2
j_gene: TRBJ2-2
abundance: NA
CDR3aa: CASSQGRLAGTAGELFF
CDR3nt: TGTGCCAGCAGCCAAGGGAGACTAGCGGGGACGGCCGGGGAGCTGTTTTTT

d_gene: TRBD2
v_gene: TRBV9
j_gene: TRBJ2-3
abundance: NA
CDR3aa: CASSVSGTSGTDTQYF
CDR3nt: TGTGCCAGCAGCGTATCCGGGACTAGCGGCACAGATACGCAGTATTTT

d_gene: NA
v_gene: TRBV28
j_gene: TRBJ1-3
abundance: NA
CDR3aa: CASMGWGQKSSGNTIYF
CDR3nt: TGTGCCAGCATGGGGTGGGGGCAAAAAAGCTCTGGAAACACCATATATTTT

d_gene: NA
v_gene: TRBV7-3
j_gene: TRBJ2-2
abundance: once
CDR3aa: CASGTLNTGELFF
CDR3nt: TGTGCCAGCGGGACTCTTAACACCGGGGAGCTGTTTTTT

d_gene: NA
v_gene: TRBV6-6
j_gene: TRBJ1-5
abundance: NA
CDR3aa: CASSYRYQPQHF
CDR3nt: TGTGCCAGCAGTTATCGGTATCAGCCCCAGCATTTT

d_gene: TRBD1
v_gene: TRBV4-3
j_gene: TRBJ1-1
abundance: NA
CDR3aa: CASSHSGQGGTEAFF
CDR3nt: TGCGCCAGCAGCCATTCCGGACAGGGAGGTACTGAAGCTTTCTTT

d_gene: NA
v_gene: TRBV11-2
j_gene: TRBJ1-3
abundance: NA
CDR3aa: CASSRLTSGNTIYF
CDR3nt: TGTGCCAGCAGCAGACTTACCTCTGGAAACACCATATATTTT

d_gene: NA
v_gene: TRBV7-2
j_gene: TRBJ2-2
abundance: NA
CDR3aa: CASSPSSGNRGQGELFF
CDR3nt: TGTGCCAGCAGCCCCTCTTCCGGGAACCGCGGTCAGGGGGAGCTGTTTTTT

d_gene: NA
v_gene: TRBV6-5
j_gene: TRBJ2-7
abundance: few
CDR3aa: CASTDSFSYEQYF
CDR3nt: TGTGCCAGCACTGACAGTTTCTCCTACGAGCAGTACTTC

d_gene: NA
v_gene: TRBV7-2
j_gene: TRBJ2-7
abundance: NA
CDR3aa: CASSLQGTTNYEQYF
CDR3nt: TGTGCCAGCAGCTTACAGGGGACCACAAACTACGAGCAGTACTTC

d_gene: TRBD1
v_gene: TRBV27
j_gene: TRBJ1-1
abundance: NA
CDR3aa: CASSSAGTGTATEAFF
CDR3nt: TGTGCCAGCAGTTCTGCCGGGACAGGGACGGCCACTGAAGCTTTCTTT

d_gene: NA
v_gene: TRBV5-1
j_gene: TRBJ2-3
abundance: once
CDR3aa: CASSSNPGGGTDTQYF
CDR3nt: TGCGCCAGCAGCTCCAACCCCGGGGGAGGCACAGATACGCAGTATTTT

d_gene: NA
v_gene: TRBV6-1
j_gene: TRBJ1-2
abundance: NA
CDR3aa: CASSAPYTYGYTF
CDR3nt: TGTGCCAGCAGCGCGCCCTATACCTATGGCTACACCTTC

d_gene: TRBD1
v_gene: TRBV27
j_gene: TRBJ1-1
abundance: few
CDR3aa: CASKIQGAGTEAFF
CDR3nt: TGTGCCAGCAAGATACAGGGGGCTGGGACTGAAGCTTTCTTT

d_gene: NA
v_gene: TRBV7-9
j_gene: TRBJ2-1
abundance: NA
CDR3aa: CASSLQVVIGSYNEQFF
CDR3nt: TGTGCCAGCAGCTTACAGGTTGTAATCGGCTCCTACAATGAGCAGTTCTTC

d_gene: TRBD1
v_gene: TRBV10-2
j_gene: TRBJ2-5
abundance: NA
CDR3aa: CASSEVKDRGPETQYF
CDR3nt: TGCGCCAGCAGTGAGGTTAAGGACAGGGGGCCAGAGACCCAGTACTTC

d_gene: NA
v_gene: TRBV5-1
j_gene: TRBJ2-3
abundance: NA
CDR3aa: CASSLVTRTGPRGGTDTQYF
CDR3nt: TGCGCCAGCAGCTTGGTTACGCGGACAGGCCCGCGGGGTGGCACAGATACGCAGTATTTT

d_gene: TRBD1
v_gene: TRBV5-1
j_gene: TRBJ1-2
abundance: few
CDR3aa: CASSSQRQGAGYGYTF
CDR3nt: TGCGCCAGCAGCTCTCAAAGACAGGGGGCGGGCTATGGCTACACCTTC

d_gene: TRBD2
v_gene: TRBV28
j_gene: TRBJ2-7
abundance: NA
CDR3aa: CASSPPSSGDQYF
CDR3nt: TGTGCCAGCAGTCCGCCGTCTAGCGGGGATCAGTACTTC

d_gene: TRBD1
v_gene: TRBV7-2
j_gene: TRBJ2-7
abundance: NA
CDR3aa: CASRGGTGISHEQYF
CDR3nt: TGTGCCAGCCGAGGGGGGACAGGGATCTCCCACGAGCAGTACTTC

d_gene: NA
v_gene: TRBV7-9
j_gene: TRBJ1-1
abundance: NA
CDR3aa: CASSLGGAVNTEAFF
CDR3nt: TGTGCCAGCAGCTTGGGAGGGGCGGTGAACACTGAAGCTTTCTTT

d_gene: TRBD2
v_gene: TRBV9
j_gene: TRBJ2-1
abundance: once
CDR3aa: CASSVDPLTSGEQFF
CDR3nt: TGTGCCAGCAGCGTAGACCCGTTGACTAGCGGAGAGCAGTTCTTC

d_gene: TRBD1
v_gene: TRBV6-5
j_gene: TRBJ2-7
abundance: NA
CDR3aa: CASGGTGVYEQYF
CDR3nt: TGTGCCAGCGGCGGGACAGGGGTTTACGAGCAGTACTTC

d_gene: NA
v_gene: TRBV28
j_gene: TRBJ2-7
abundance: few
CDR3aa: CASSTPYEQYF
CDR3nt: TGTGCCAGCAGCACTCCCTACGAGCAGTACTTC

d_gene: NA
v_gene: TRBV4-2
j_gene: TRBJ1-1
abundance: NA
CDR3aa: CASSQDLTTSNTEAFF
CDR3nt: TGTGCCAGCAGCCAAGATTTAACAACCTCGAACACTGAAGCTTTCTTT

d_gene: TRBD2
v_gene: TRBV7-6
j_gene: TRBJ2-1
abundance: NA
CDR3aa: CASSLVLLAGNNEQFF
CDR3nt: TGTGCCAGCAGCTTAGTTCTACTAGCGGGGAACAATGAGCAGTTCTTC

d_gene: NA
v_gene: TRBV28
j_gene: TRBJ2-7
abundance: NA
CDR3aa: CASRQGRVIRSYEQYF
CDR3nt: TGTGCCAGCAGGCAGGGGAGGGTCATTCGGTCCTACGAGCAGTACTTC

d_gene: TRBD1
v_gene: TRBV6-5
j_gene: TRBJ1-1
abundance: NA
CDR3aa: CASSYSGTDPWQGFF
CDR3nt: TGTGCCAGCAGTTACTCGGGGACAGATCCTTGGCAGGGTTTCTTT

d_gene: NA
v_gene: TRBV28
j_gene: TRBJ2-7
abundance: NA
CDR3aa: CASAKGVPYEQYF
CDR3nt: TGTGCCAGCGCGAAAGGGGTTCCCTACGAGCAGTACTTC

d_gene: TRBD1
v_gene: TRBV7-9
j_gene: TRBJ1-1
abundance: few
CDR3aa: CASSLGTGADTEAFF
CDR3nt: TGTGCCAGCAGCTTAGGTACAGGGGCGGACACTGAAGCTTTCTTT

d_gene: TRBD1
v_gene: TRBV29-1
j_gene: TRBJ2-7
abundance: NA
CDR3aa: CSVRGGTGPYEQYF
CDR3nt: TGCAGCGTTCGAGGGGGGACAGGGCCCTACGAGCAGTACTTC

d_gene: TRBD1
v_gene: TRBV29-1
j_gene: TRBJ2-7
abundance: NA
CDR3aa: CSVTDGQGSSYEQYF
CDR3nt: TGCAGCGTTACCGACGGACAGGGGAGCTCCTACGAGCAGTACTTC

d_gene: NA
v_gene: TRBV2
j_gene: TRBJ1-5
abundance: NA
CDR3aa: CASSLLRSNQPQHF
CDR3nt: TGTGCCAGCAGTCTCCTGAGGAGCAATCAGCCCCAGCATTTT

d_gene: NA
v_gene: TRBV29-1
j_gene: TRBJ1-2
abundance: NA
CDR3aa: CSVAHSLAVNYGYTF
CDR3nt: TGCAGCGTCGCTCATTCTCTGGCAGTCAACTATGGCTACACCTTC

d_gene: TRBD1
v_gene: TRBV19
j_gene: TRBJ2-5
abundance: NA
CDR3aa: CASSIGTAGGETQYF
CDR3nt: TGTGCCAGTAGTATCGGGACGGCAGGGGGAGAGACCCAGTACTTC

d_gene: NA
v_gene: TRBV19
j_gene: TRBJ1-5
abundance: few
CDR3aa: CASSLTRSNQPQHF
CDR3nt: TGTGCCAGTAGTCTAACTAGGAGCAATCAGCCCCAGCATTTT

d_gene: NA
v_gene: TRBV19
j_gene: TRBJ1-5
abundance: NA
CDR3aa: CASSTRLDNQPQHF
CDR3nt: TGTGCCAGTAGTACCCGCTTAGACAATCAGCCCCAGCATTTT

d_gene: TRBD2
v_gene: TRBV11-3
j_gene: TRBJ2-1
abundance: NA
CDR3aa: CASSNQRRGFSPNEQFF
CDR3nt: TGTGCCAGCAGCAACCAAAGGCGGGGGTTTTCCCCCAATGAGCAGTTCTTC